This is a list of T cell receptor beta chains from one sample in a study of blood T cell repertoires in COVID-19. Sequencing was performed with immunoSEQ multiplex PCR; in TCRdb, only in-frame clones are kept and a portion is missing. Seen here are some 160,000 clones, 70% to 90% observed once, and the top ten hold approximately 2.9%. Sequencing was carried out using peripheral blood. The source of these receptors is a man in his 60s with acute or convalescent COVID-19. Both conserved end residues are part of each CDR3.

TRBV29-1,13,CSAGPTTTGVKYF
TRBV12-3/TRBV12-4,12,CASLADRDTQYF
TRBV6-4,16,CASRGAGGIYDTEAFF
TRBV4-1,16,CASSTLAGGPSGELFF
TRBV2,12,CASTTTPPEQFF
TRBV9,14,CASRGGGSGNEQFF
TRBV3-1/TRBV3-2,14,CASSQAWGGTEAFF
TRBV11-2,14,CASSRDRGTDTQYF
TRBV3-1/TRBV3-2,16,CASSPLARQSSYEQYF
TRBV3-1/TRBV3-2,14,CASSRQGVGGELFF